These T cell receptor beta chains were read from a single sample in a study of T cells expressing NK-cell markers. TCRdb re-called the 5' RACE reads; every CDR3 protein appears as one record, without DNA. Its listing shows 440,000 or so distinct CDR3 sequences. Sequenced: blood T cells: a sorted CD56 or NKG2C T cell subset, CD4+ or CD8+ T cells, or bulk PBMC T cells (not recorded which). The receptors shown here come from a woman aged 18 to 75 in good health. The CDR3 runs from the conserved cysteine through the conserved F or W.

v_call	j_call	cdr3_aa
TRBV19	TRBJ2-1	CASSQREGRIEQFF
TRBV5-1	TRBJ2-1	CASSLGILSYNEQFF
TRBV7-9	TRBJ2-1	CASTESLANEQFF
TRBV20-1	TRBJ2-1	CSAIGDSNNEQFF
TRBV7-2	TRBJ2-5	CASSLVTSGVQETQYF
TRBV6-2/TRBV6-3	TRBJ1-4	CASSPLDGPTNEKLFF
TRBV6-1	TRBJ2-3	CASPPRSGSGEADTQYF
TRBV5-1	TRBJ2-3	CASSSGQARDTQYF
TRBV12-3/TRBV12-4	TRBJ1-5	CASSLGSDESQHF
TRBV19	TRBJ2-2	CASSGTSGGASTGELFF
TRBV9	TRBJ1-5	CASSPWDSENQPQHF
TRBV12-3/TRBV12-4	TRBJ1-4	CASKVFGETNEKLFF
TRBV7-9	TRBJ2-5	CASMLVGETQYF
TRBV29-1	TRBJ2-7	CSVLTGSYEQYF
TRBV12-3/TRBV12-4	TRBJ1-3	CASSLGGAGNTIYF
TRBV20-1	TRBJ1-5	CSARVGGLSNQPQHF
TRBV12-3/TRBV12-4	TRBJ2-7	CASSPGTYTVEQYF
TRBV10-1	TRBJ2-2	CASSAAPGELFF
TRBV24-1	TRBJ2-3	CATSFIYTLGTDTQYF
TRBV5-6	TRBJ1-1	CASSSARGLPEGTEAFF
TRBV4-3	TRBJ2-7	CASSQGLRGEEQYF
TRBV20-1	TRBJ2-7	CSAQGAVAGRPNYEQYF
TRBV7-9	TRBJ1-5	CASSLGAGYHQPQHF
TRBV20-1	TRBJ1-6	CSAKELGQLNSPLHF
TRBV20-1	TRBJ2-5	CSARLLAGEETQYF
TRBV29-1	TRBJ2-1	CSVRKAGPYNEQFF
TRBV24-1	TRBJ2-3	CATSDLRHSDTQYF